This entry lists 25 T cell receptor beta chains sequenced from one sample in a study of human CD8 memory T cell subsets. A UMI-labeled 5' RACE approach was the method that produced the TCR beta libraries. TCRdb re-analyzed the 5' RACE reads; it lists each CDR3 protein once, without DNA. The specimen's table records roughly 5,000 distinct CDR3 sequences. What was sequenced was CD8+ effector memory T cells (TEM) sorted from PBMCs. Documented subset: effector memory CD8 T cells, CCR7- CD45RO+ CD95+. Every receptor here comes from a human donor in good health.

The gene calls are TRBV9 and TRBJ2-5; TCRdb lists TRBD2, though no DNA is available to test this call. CDR1 and CDR2 (germline): SGDLS, YYNGEE. The CDR3 totals 16 residues. CDR3: CASSGTGTSELETQYF.

According to its frequency, this clonotype is medium-sized. The chain recombines TRBV20-1 with TRBJ2-7; no DNA is available, so the TRBD2 call from TCRdb remains unchecked. Germline V CDR1 and CDR2: DFQATT, SNEGSKA (reference sequence). The CDR3 loop spans 16 amino acids. CDR3: CSAQDLSGSGLYEQYF.

Its frequency marks this clonotype as medium-sized (0.01 to 0.1%). The chain carries TRBV7-9 and TRBJ2-1; checking the TCRdb D call of TRBD2 is not possible without DNA. Germline CDR1 SEHNR, CDR2 FQNEAQ (reference sequence). The CDR3 consists of 17 residues. The CDR3 loop is CASSPRGLAGTYNEQFF.

The chain joins TRBV24-1 to TRBJ2-1; TCRdb picks TRBD1, but there is no DNA to check that call. This CDR3 comprises 13 residues. Germline loops: CDR1 KGHDR, CDR2 SFDVKD. The chain's CDR3 is CATSVGGGDEQFF.

The chain carries TRBV28 and TRBJ2-5; the D gene TCRdb calls, TRBD2, cannot be checked with no DNA. The CDR3 extends over 14 amino acids. Looked up from germline, CDR1 is MDHEN and CDR2 is SYDVKM. CDR3 in amino acids: CASSGDREGETQYF.

The gene calls are TRBV11-2 and TRBJ1-5; the D call from TCRdb, TRBD1, cannot be confirmed without DNA. The CDR3 consists of 18 residues. Germline assignment: CDR1 SGHAT and CDR2 FQNNGV. CDR3 protein: CASSLLLIRGPSNQPQHF.

The chain combines TRBV15 with TRBJ1-1. CDR1 and CDR2 from the germline V gene are LNHNV and YYDKDF (reference sequence). There are 14 residues in the CDR3. The CDR3 region is CATSREGLNTEAFF.

CDR3 region: CASSNYSGRSADTQYF. The chain combines TRBV7-6 with TRBJ2-3; without DNA, the TCRdb call of TRBD2 cannot be checked. The CDR3 runs to 16 residues. Germline V CDR1 and CDR2: SGHVS, FNYEAQ.

By frequency, this clonotype registers medium-sized. The chain combines TRBV28 with TRBJ2-5; TCRdb's D call, TRBD1, is unchecked because there is no DNA. The CDR3 covers 15 residues. CDR1 and CDR2 from the germline V gene are MDHEN and SYDVKM. CDR3 region: CASSLQQGWQETQYF.

The chain couples TRBV12-3 or TRBV12-4 to TRBJ2-5; TCRdb selects TRBD2, and the lack of DNA leaves this call unchecked. CDR3 length: 14 amino acids. The chain's CDR3 is CASSSTGPSETQYF.

The CDR3 is CASSYSGTGPGYTF. The genes are TRBV6-5 and TRBJ1-2; TCRdb reports TRBD1, a call that lacks DNA to check it against. In germline, CDR1 is MNHEY, CDR2 SVGAGI. The CDR3 has 14 amino acids.

The rearrangement uses TRBV30 and TRBJ2-2; TCRdb lists TRBD1, though no DNA is available to test this call. The CDR3 length is 17 residues. From germline, CDR1 is GTSNPN and CDR2 SVGIG (reference sequence). The CDR3 sequence: CASGVLTESPNTGELFF.

This sequence joins TRBV7-8 and TRBJ2-1; lacking DNA, the TRBD2 call made by TCRdb goes unchecked. The CDR3 spans 16 residues. Germline V gene sequence: CDR1 SGHVS, CDR2 FQNEAQ. The CDR3 region is CASSLQSGGAFYEQFF.

The chain links TRBV5-1 to TRBJ2-2. CDR1 and CDR2 from the germline V gene are SGHRS and YFSETQ. The CDR3 loop spans 11 amino acids. The CDR3 loop reads CASSYSGELFF.

Considering frequency, this clonotype is medium-sized. V usage is TRBV7-9 and J usage is TRBJ2-7; there is no DNA to check the TCRdb D call of TRBD2. Germline V lookup: CDR1 SEHNR, CDR2 FQNEAQ (reference sequence). The CDR3 length is 14 residues. CDR3: CASSSRQGPYEQYF.

The chain couples TRBV9 to TRBJ2-1. The CDR3 contains 12 residues. Germline loops: CDR1 SGDLS, CDR2 YYNGEE. The CDR3 spells CASSSTWDEQFF.

The genes are TRBV7-8 and TRBJ2-1. Germline lookup yields CDR1 SGHVS and CDR2 FQNEAQ. CDR3 size: 16 residues. CDR3 protein: CASSLGVGGTYNEQFF. The full variable domain, rest sourced from reference TRBV7-8 and TRBJ2-1, is GAGVSQSPRYKVAKRGQDVALRCDPISGHVSLFWYQQALGQGPEFLTYFQNEAQLDKSGLPSDRFFAERPEGSVSTLKIQRTQQEDSAVYLCASSLGVGGTYNEQFFGPGTRLTVL.

This chain joins TRBV9 and TRBJ1-1; TCRdb's D call, TRBD1, is unchecked because there is no DNA. The CDR3 is 15 amino acids. In germline, CDR1 is SGDLS, CDR2 YYNGEE. CDR3 region: CASSANPDRDTEAFF.

The gene calls are TRBV3-1 and TRBJ2-5; TCRdb's D call of TRBD1 is untestable without DNA. The CDR3 has 17 residues. CDR1 is LGHDT and CDR2 is YNNKEL in the germline V gene (reference sequence). The CDR3 spells CASSQDGGGGNLETQYF.

The chain couples TRBV20-1 to TRBJ2-7; the TCRdb D gene call, TRBD2, has no DNA to confirm it. The CDR3 has 17 amino acids. Per the germline V gene, CDR1 is DFQATT and CDR2 is SNEGSKA (reference sequence). The CDR3 loop reads CSASPRLAGGPTYEQYF.

The chain carries TRBV20-1 and TRBJ1-1; TCRdb names TRBD1, which stays unverified in the absence of DNA. The CDR3 length is 17 residues. Germline V CDR1 and CDR2: DFQATT, SNEGSKA (reference sequence). The CDR3 sequence: CSASGWRVREGNTEAFF.

V and J are TRBV20-1 and TRBJ2-1; TCRdb's D gene call, TRBD2, goes unchecked for lack of DNA. The V gene's germline CDR1 is DFQATT and CDR2 SNEGSKA (reference sequence). This CDR3 has 15 amino acids. This CDR3 is CSARGSGLSYNEQFF.

V usage is TRBV3-1 and J usage is TRBJ2-3; checking the TCRdb D call of TRBD1 is not possible without DNA. The CDR3 has 14 amino acids. The germline V gene has CDR1 LGHDT and CDR2 YNNKEL (reference sequence). The CDR3 protein is CASRPEGATDTQYF.

The V call is TRBV2, the J call TRBJ2-1; TCRdb designates TRBD1, a call that cannot be tested without DNA. The CDR3 sequence is 20 residues long. The germline V gene has CDR1 SNHLY and CDR2 FYNNEI. CDR3 region: CASRNDPLIDRPRIYNEQFF.

The chain uses TRBV15 and TRBJ1-1. Germline V gene lookup returns CDR1 LNHNV and CDR2 YYDKDF (reference sequence). This CDR3 contains 13 residues. This CDR3 reads CATSTQANTEAFF.